A single sample gave rise to the 23 T cell receptor beta chains below, sequenced in a study of CD8 T cells in ankylosing spondylitis. TCRdb re-derived calls from the 5' RACE reads in MiXCR, one entry per CDR3 protein. The table includes 200,000 to 250,000 distinct CDR3 sequences, around 20% detected once. Their specific antigens are unknown. General study findings and limits: A motif of eight highly homologous TCR beta variants was seen as apparently characteristic of ankylosing spondylitis blood.

Sequenced input: blood, either unsorted or a sorted T cell fraction (not recorded which). All receptors derive from a male donor with ankylosing spondylitis.

The rearrangement links TRBV29-1 to TRBJ1-2; the D gene is possibly TRBD1 (5 bases). The germline CDR1 and CDR2 sequences are SQVTM and ANQGSEA. CDR3 length: 12 amino acids. Deletions cut 3 bases from V and 6 bases from J, with 11 bases between. This CDR3 reads CSVDPGVNGYTF. DNA for the CDR3: TGCAGCGTTGATCCGGGGGTTAATGGCTACACCTTC. The variable domain in full, with the rest retrieved from reference TRBV29-1 and TRBJ1-2, is SAVISQKPSRDICQRGTSLTIQCQVDSQVTMMFWYRQQPGQSLTLIATANQGSEATYESGFVIDKFPISRPNLTFSTLTVSNMSPEDSSIYLCSVDPGVNGYTFGSGTRLTVV.

The chain has TRBV20-1 and TRBJ1-2; 9 bases agree with TRBD1. Per the germline V gene, CDR1 is DFQATT and CDR2 is SNEGSKA (reference sequence). The CDR3 is made up of 14 amino acids. In DNA form, the CDR3 reads TGCAACCTGCCGGGACAGGGTTCTAACTATGGCTACACCTTC. Translating it yields CNLPGQGSNYGYTF.

This clonotype was seen just once. The V gene is TRBV20-1, the J gene TRBJ1-1; a possible D gene is TRBD1 (6 bases). The V end lost 5 bases, the J end lost 7 bases, and 23 bases lay between the germline ends. This CDR3 has 15 residues. Per the germline V gene, CDR1 is DFQATT and CDR2 is SNEGSKA (reference sequence). As DNA, the CDR3 is TGCAGTGCTGACGTCAGGGGATTTTTCGCCAATGAAGCTTTCTTT. This translates into CSADVRGFFANEAFF.

The V call is TRBV5-5, the J call TRBJ1-1; a weak D match, TRBD1 (6 bases). The germline V gene encodes CDR1 SGHKS and CDR2 YYEKEE (reference sequence). The CDR3 has 16 amino acids. Trimming cost V 4 bases and J 3 bases, with 19 bases left between them. The CDR3 sequence: CASSPRETRGYTEAFF. The CDR3, as DNA: TGTGCCAGCAGCCCGCGGGAAACTAGGGGGTACACTGAAGCTTTCTTT.

The chain recombines TRBV2 with TRBJ2-1; D call uncertain. The germline CDR1 and CDR2 sequences are SNHLY and FYNNEI. Trimming shortened V by 3 bases and J by 6 bases, and 9 bases separated the two germline ends. The CDR3 runs to 13 residues. The CDR3 here is CASSDTEANEQFF. DNA for the CDR3: TGTGCCAGCAGTGATACAGAAGCCAATGAGCAGTTCTTC. The full variable domain, completed using reference TRBV2 and TRBJ2-1, is EPEVTQTPSHQVTQMGQEVILRCVPISNHLYFYWYRQILGQKVEFLVSFYNNEISEKSEIFDDQFSVERPDGSNFTLKIRSTKLEDSAMYFCASSDTEANEQFFGPGTRLTVL.

This clonotype has just a few counts. The chain recombines TRBV27 with TRBJ2-3, with 11 nucleotides matching TRBD2. V was clipped by 5 bases and J by 1 base; unmatched bases: 8. From germline, CDR1 is MNHEY and CDR2 SMNVEV (reference sequence). The CDR3 runs 17 residues. The CDR3 protein is CASSPLLAGARTDTQYF. The CDR3 bases are TGTGCCAGCAGTCCACTACTAGCGGGGGCCCGCACAGATACGCAGTATTTT.

This clonotype was counted a few times. The genes are TRBV28 and TRBJ1-1; no firm D call. Germline V gives CDR1 MDHEN, CDR2 SYDVKM. The CDR3 has 14 amino acids. V lost 7 bases and J lost 3, with 15 bases in between. The CDR3 here is CASKEEDGDTEAFF. The CDR3 DNA reads as TGTGCCAGCAAAGAGGAGGACGGAGACACTGAAGCTTTCTTT. Using reference TRBV28 and TRBJ1-1 for the parts outside the CDR3, the full variable domain is DVKVTQSSRYLVKRTGEKVFLECVQDMDHENMFWYRQDPGLGLRLIYFSYDVKMKEKGDIPEGYSVSREKKERFSLILESASTNQTSMYLCASKEEDGDTEAFFGQGTRLTVV.

The chain is built from TRBV4-1 and TRBJ1-6; TRBD1 agrees at 7 bases. Unmatched junction bases numbered 1, after V lost 2 bases and J lost 9 bases. The CDR3 spans 13 residues. Looked up from germline, CDR1 is MGHRA and CDR2 is YSYEKL. The CDR3: CASSQTGVSPLHF. Written as DNA, the CDR3 is TGCGCCAGCAGCCAAACAGGGGTTTCACCCCTCCACTTT.

There are a few counts of this clonotype. CDR3 DNA sequence: TGTGCCAGTAGTCGACAGGGTGTGGACTATGGCTACACCTTC. Residues: CASSRQGVDYGYTF. The V and J genes are TRBV19 and TRBJ1-2; the match to TRBD1 covers 7 bases. CDR1 is LNHDA and CDR2 is SQIVND in the germline V gene (reference sequence). The length of the CDR3 is 14 residues. Trimming removed 5 bases from V and 3 bases from J; junction bases left unmatched: 6.

A few counts support this clonotype. This chain connects TRBV5-1 to TRBJ1-4; D perhaps matches TRBD1 (5 bases). CDR3 length equals 13 residues. The ends were cut back, 5 bases at V and 4 bases at J, with 9 bases in the middle. CDR1 SGHRS and CDR2 YFSETQ come from the germline V gene. The CDR3 sequence: CASRGVGNEKLFF. For the CDR3, the DNA is TGCGCCAGCAGGGGGGTCGGTAATGAAAAACTGTTTTTT.

This clonotype was picked up many times. V and J are TRBV12-3 or TRBV12-4 and TRBJ2-2; 13 bases map to TRBD2. The CDR3 loop spans 17 amino acids. The V segment lost 5 bases and the J segment 5 bases; nucleotides outside the gene matches: 8. The CDR3 DNA is TGTGCCAGCAGTCACCCGGGACTAGCGGGATCAACCGGGGAGCTGTTTTTT. Protein sequence: CASSHPGLAGSTGELFF.

This clonotype was recorded a few times. The V call is TRBV6-5, the J call TRBJ2-1, with no clear D. CDR1 MNHEY and CDR2 SVGAGI come from the germline V gene. Deletions cut 0 bases from V and 0 bases from J, with 12 bases between. This CDR3 spans 17 amino acids. Here the CDR3 reads CASSYSLQGNSYNEQFF. The CDR3 coding sequence is TGTGCCAGCAGTTACTCCTTACAAGGTAACTCCTACAATGAGCAGTTCTTC.

This rearrangement joins TRBV12-3 or TRBV12-4 to TRBJ2-7, with D maybe TRBD2 (6 bases). The CDR3 is 14 amino acids. With 2 bases removed from V and 5 bases from J, the gap between germline ends came to 13 bases. Written as DNA, the CDR3 is TGTGCCAGCAGTTTATTTTTGGCGGGGAACGAGCAGTACTTC. Its translation is CASSLFLAGNEQYF.

This chain joins TRBV28 and TRBJ2-7; D ambiguous. Between the trimmed V and J ends, which lost 2 bases and 0 bases, there was a span of 8 bases. The CDR3 is 14 residues long. CDR1 MDHEN and CDR2 SYDVKM come from the germline V gene. The CDR3: CASSLGRISYEQYF. Here the CDR3 DNA reads TGTGCCAGCAGTTTAGGCCGGATCTCCTACGAGCAGTACTTC. Combining the CDR3 with reference TRBV28 and TRBJ2-7 gives the whole variable domain DVKVTQSSRYLVKRTGEKVFLECVQDMDHENMFWYRQDPGLGLRLIYFSYDVKMKEKGDIPEGYSVSREKKERFSLILESASTNQTSMYLCASSLGRISYEQYFGPGTRLTVT.

V is TRBV4-3 and J is TRBJ2-3; TRBD2 matches 11 bases. Germline trimming cut 1 base from V and 5 bases from J; bases unmatched to any gene: 5. Germline CDR1 is LGHNA and CDR2 is YSLEER. The CDR3 is made up of 16 amino acids. The DNA of the CDR3 is TGCGCCAGCAGCCAAGTACTAGCGGGAGTGGAAGATACGCAGTATTTT. This translates into CASSQVLAGVEDTQYF.

This clonotype has a count of ten or more. The rearrangement uses TRBV9 and TRBJ1-4, with D unclear. The CDR3 has 16 amino acids. From germline, CDR1 is SGDLS and CDR2 YYNGEE. V lost 0 bases, J lost 2 bases, and 11 bases lay in between. The CDR3 sequence: CASSVAAGFTNEKLFF. The CDR3 DNA reads TGTGCCAGCAGCGTAGCGGCGGGTTTCACTAATGAAAAACTGTTTTTT.

This clonotype has just a few counts. The chain is built from TRBV7-9 and TRBJ1-2, with 8 bases matching TRBD1. V dropped 1 base and J dropped 12; count of bases not matched to a gene: 10. Looked up from germline, CDR1 is SEHNR and CDR2 is FQNEAQ (reference sequence). This CDR3 comprises 14 residues. DNA of the CDR3: TGTGCCAGCAGCTTAGACGAGGGGGGACAGGCCGACACCTTC. This gives the protein CASSLDEGGQADTF.

In this sample, this clonotype turned up a few times. The chain links TRBV30 to TRBJ1-2; 7 nucleotides line up with TRBD1. CDR1 is GTSNPN and CDR2 is SVGIG in the germline V gene (reference sequence). The junction had 7 bases not matched to a gene; V was cut back by 2 bases and J by 4 bases. The CDR3 has 14 amino acids. The CDR3 protein is CAWSLKGAVYGYTF. The CDR3 bases are TGTGCCTGGAGTTTGAAGGGGGCCGTCTATGGCTACACCTTC.

V gene TRBV7-9 combines with J gene TRBJ1-1; no clear D gene. Trimming took 5 bases from V and 4 from J, leaving 11 bases between them. The V gene's germline CDR1 is SEHNR and CDR2 FQNEAQ (reference sequence). CDR3 length: 13 residues. DNA for the CDR3: TGTGCCAGCAGCCCCCCAAGCCGCACTGAAGCTTTCTTT. Its translation: CASSPPSRTEAFF.

This clonotype was seen just once. The chain uses TRBV20-1 and TRBJ2-5; D is ambiguous. CDR3 length: 15 amino acids. Trimming took 0 bases from V and 4 from J, leaving 15 bases between them. The V gene's germline CDR1 is DFQATT and CDR2 SNEGSKA (reference sequence). The CDR3 spells CSARDLYHAGETQYF. The CDR3 nucleotides are TGCAGTGCTAGAGATCTTTACCACGCCGGAGAGACCCAGTACTTC.

This clonotype was counted a few times. V and J are TRBV3-1 and TRBJ2-2; a possible D gene is TRBD2 (5 bases). The length of the CDR3 is 15 residues. Germline loops: CDR1 LGHDT, CDR2 YNNKEL (reference sequence). Trimming cost V 1 base and J 6 bases, with 12 bases left between them. In DNA, the CDR3 is TGTGCCAGCAGCCAAGGGGGAGCAAAGGCCGGGGAGCTGTTTTTT. Its translation: CASSQGGAKAGELFF.

This clonotype was observed many times. V usage is TRBV18 and J usage is TRBJ1-2; D possibly corresponds to TRBD1 (5 bases). The CDR3 totals 17 residues. With 2 bases removed from V and 4 bases from J, the gap between germline ends came to 20 bases. CDR1 and CDR2 from the germline V gene are KGHSH and LQKENI. CDR3 DNA sequence: TGTGCCAGCTCACCAGGTTGGAGACAGTCCCCAACCTATGGCTACACCTTC. It is translated as CASSPGWRQSPTYGYTF.

This clonotype came up a few times. V usage is TRBV18 and J usage is TRBJ2-7; tentatively, D is TRBD2 (6 bases). The germline gives CDR1 KGHSH, CDR2 LQKENI. This CDR3 is 14 amino acids long. Trimming shortened V by 3 bases and J by 4 bases, and 13 bases separated the two germline ends. CDR3: CASSPPGTEYEQYF. The CDR3 DNA sequence: TGTGCCAGCTCACCTCCCGGGACTGAGTACGAGCAGTACTTC.